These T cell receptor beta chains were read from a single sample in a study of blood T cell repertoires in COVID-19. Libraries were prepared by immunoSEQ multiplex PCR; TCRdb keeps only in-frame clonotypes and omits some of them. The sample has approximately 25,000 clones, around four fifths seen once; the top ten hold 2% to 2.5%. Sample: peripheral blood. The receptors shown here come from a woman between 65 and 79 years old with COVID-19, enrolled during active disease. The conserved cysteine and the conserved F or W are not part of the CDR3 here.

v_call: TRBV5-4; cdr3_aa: ASSLGLLMNTEAF
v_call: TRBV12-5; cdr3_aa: ASGGQEGEKLF
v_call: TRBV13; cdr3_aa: ASSQTRNKDTQY
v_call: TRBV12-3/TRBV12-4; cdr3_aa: ASSVGGYEQY
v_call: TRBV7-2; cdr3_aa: ASSFGQAGNSPLH
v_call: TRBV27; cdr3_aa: ASSLTGPAGVAGELF
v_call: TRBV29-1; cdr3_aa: SVDSTGYGYT
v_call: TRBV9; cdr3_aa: ASSVRPGAEGYT
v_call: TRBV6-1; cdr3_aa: ASSEVWDRARNEQF
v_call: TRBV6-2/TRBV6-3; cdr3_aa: ASSYVTGGQPQH
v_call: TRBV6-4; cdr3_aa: ASILPPGAGQETQY
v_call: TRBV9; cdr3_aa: ASSVDVVGGYT
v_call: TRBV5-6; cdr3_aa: ASSLGTGETQY
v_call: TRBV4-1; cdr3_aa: ASSQTRAGQGARNEQF
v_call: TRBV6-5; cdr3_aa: ASSYGGGGNYNEQF
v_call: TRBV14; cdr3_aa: ASSQVAGRAGNTIY
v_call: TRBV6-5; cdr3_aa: ASSYLQTGGIEKLF
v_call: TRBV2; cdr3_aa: ASRGAGAGNTIY
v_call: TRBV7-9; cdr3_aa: ASSYRDRGVGYT
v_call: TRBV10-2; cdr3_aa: ASIGLAGAGEQF
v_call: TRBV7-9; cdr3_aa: ASSLRSTYGYT
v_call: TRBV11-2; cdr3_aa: ASSLDLGATYEQY
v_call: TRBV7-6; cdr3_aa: ASSSSAGTSYNEQF
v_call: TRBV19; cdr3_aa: ASRTPSGSPDTQY
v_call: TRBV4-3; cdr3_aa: ASSQDGGGNQPQH
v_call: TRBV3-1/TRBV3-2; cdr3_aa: ASSLGRRGNQPQH
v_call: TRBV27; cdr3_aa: ASRTVDRGRTDTQY
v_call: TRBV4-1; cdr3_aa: ASSQREANTEAF
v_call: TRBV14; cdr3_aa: ASSQTMQGARGYT
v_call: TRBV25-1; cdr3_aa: ASRQGLSEGYGYT
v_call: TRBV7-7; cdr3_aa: ASSLARAGQETQY
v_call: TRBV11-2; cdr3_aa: ASSLGAGGETQY
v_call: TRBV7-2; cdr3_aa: ASSSGGSGRNGELF
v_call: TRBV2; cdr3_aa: ASRRTGGNQPQH
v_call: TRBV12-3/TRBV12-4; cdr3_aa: ASSYGEGYGYT
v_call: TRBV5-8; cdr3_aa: ASSSTYRDRYT
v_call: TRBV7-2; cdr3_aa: ASSSAGETQY
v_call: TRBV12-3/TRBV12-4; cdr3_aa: ASSGRPGDTQY
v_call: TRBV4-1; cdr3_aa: ASSQDGQNLYEQY
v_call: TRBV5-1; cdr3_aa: ASSRAGDPTGELF
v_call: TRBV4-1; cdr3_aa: ASSPGNRDRDYEQY
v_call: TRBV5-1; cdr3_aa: ASSLAEGGSSPLH
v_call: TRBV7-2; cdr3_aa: ASSSSDIANYGYT
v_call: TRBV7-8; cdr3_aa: ASSAQDRGINQPQH